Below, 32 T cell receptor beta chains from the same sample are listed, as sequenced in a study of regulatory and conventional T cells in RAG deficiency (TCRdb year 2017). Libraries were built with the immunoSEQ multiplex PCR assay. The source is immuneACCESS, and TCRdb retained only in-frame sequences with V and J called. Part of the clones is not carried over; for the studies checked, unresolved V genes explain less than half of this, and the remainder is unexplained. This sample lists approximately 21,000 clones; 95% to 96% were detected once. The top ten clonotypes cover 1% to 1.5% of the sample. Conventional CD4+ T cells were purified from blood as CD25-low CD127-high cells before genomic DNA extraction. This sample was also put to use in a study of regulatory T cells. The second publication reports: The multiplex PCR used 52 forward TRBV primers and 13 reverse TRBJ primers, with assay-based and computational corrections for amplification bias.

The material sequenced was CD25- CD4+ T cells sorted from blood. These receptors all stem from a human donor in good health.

The CDR3 is CASSLGQANTEAFF. CDR3 bases: TGTGCCAGCAGCTTGGGACAGGCGAACACTGAAGCTTTCTTT. This chain joins TRBV5-4 and TRBJ1-1; possible D gene TRBD1, 6 bases. Germline lookup yields CDR1 SGHNT and CDR2 YYREEE (reference sequence). This CDR3 contains 14 residues. Trimming pared 0 bases from V and 1 base from J, leaving 7 bases between.

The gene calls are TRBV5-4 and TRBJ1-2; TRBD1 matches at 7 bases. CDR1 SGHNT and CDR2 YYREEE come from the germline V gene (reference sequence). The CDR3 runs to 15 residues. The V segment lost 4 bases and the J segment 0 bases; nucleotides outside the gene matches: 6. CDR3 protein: CASSPWTGTNYGYTF. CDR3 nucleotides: TGTGCCAGCAGCCCATGGACAGGTACTAACTATGGCTACACCTTC.

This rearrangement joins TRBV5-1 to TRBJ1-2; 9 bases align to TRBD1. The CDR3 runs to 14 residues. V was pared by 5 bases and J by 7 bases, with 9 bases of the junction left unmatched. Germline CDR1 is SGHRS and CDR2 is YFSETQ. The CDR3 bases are TGCGCCAGCAGTTCCCAACAGGGGGCGGTTGGCTACACCTTC. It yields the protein CASSSQQGAVGYTF.

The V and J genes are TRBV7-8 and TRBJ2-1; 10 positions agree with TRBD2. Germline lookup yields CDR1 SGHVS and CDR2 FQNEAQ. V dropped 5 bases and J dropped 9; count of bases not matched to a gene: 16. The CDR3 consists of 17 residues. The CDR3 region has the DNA TGTGCCAGCAGCCATCCGACCGGGACTAGCGATAAGGTTGAGCAGTTCTTC. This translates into CASSHPTGTSDKVEQFF. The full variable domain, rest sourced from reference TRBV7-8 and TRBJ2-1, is GAGVSQSPRYKVAKRGQDVALRCDPISGHVSLFWYQQALGQGPEFLTYFQNEAQLDKSGLPSDRFFAERPEGSVSTLKIQRTQQEDSAVYLCASSHPTGTSDKVEQFFGPGTRLTVL.

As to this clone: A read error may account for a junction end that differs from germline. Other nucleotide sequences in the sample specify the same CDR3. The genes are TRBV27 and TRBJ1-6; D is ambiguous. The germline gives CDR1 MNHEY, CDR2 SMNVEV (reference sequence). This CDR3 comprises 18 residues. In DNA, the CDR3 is TGTGCCAGCAGTTCACTTCGGGTCGGGAGCAGCTATAATTCCCCCCTCCACTTT. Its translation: CASSSLRVGSSYNSPLHF.

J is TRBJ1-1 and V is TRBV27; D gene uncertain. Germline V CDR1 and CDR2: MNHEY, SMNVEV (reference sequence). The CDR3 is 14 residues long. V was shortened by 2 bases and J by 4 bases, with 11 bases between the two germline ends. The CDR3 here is CASSLEPRGTEAFF. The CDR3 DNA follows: TGTGCCAGCAGTTTAGAACCCCGGGGCACTGAAGCTTTCTTT.

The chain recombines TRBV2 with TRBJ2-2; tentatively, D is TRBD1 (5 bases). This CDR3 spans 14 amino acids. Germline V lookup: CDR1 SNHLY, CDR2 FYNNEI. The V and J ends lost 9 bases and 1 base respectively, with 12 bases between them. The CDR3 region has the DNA TGTGCCAGTTCCCCGCAGGGGAACACCGGGGAGCTGTTTTTT. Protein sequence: CASSPQGNTGELFF.

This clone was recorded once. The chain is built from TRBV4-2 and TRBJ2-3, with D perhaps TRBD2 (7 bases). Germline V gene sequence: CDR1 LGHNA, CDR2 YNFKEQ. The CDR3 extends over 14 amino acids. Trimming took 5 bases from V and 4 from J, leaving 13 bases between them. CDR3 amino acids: CASSLGGGPDTQYF. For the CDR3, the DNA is TGTGCCAGCAGCTTAGGGGGGGGGCCAGATACGCAGTATTTT.

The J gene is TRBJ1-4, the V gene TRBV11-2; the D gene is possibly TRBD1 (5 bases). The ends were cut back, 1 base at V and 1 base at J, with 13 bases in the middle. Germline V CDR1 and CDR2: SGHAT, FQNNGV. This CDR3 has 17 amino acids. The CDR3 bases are TGTGCCAGCAGCTTAGTGGGGGGGGAAAGAACTAATGAAAAACTGTTTTTT. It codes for CASSLVGGERTNEKLFF. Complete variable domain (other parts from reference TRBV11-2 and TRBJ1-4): EAGVAQSPRYKIIEKRQSVAFWCNPISGHATLYWYQQILGQGPKLLIQFQNNGVVDDSQLPKDRFSAERLKGVDSTLKIQPAKLEDSAVYLCASSLVGGERTNEKLFFGSGTQLSVL.

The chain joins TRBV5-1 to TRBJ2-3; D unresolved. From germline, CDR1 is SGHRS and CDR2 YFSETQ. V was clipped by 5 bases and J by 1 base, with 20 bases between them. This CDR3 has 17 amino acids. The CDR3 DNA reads TGCGCCAGCAGATTAGATTTTTCGACTCTCCGCACAGATACGCAGTATTTT. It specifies CASRLDFSTLRTDTQYF.

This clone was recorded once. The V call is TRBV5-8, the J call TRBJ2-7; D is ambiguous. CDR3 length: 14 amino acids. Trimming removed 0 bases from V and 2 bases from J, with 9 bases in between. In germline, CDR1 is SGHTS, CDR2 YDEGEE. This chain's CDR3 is CASSLGSFTYEQYF. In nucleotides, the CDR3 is TGTGCCAGCAGCTTGGGCAGTTTCACCTACGAGCAGTACTTC.

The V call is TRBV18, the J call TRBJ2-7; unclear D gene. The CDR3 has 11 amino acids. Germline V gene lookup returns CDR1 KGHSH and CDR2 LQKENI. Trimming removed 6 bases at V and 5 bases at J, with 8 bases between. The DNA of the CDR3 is TGTGCCAGCTCCCCAGCTAACGAGCAGTACTTC. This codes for CASSPANEQYF.

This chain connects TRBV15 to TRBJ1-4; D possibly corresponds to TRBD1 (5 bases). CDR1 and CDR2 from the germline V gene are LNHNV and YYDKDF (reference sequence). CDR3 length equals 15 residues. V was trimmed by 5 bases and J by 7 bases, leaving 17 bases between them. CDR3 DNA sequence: TGTGCCACCAGCTCACAAAGACAGCCGATTGAAAAACTGTTTTTT. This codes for CATSSQRQPIEKLFF.

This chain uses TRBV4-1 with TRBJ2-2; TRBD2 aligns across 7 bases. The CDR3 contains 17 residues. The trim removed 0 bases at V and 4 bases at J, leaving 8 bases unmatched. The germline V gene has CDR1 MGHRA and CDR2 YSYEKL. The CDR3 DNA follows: TGCGCCAGCAGCCAAGATGGCGGGGGTGGAGGCACCGGGGAGCTGTTTTTT. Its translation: CASSQDGGGGGTGELFF.

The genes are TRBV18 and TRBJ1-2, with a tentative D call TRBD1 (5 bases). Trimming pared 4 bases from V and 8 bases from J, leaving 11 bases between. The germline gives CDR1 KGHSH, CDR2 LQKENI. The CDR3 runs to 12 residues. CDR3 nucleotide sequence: TGTGCCAGCTCACTCTCGACAGACGGCTACACCTTC. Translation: CASSLSTDGYTF.

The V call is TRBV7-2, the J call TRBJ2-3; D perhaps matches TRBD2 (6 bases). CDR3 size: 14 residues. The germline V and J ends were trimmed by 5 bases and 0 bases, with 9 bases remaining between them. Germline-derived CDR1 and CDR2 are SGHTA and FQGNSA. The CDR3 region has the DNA TGTGCCAGCAGCACCGGGACTAGCACAGATACGCAGTATTTT. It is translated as CASSTGTSTDTQYF.

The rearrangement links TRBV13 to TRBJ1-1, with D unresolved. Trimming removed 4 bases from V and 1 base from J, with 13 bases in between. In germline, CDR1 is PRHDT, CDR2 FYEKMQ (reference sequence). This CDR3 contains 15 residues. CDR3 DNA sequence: TGTGCCAGCAGCTCCTCCCGCAGGAAGAACACTGAAGCTTTCTTT. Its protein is CASSSSRRKNTEAFF.

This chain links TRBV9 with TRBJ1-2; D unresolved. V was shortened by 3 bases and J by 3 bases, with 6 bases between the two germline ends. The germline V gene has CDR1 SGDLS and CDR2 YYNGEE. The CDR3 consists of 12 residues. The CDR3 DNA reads TGTGCCAGCAGCGCTCGGGACTATGGCTACACCTTC. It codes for CASSARDYGYTF.

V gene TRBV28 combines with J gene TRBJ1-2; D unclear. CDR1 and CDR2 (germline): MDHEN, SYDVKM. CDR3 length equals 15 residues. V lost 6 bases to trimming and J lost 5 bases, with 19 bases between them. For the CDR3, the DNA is TGTGCCAGCAGGATGCCGGGTCTGAGACTATATGGCTACACCTTC. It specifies CASRMPGLRLYGYTF.

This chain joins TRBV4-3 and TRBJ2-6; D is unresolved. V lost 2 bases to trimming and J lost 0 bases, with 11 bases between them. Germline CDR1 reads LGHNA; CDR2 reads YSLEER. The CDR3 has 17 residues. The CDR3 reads CASSQFWQVSGANVLTF. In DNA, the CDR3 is TGCGCCAGCAGCCAATTTTGGCAAGTCTCTGGGGCCAACGTCCTGACTTTC.

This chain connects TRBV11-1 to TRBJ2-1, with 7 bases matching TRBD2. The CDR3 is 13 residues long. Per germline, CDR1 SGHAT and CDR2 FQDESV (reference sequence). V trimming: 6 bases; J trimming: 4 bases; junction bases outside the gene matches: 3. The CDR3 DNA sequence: TGTGCCAGCAGGAGCGGGGAATACAATGAGCAGTTCTTC. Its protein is CASRSGEYNEQFF.

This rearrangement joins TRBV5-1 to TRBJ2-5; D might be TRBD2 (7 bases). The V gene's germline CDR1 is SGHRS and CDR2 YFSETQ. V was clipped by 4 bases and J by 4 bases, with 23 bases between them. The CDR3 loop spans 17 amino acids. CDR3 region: CASSGGGLAGDGETQYF. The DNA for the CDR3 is TGCGCCAGCAGCGGAGGGGGACTTGCGGGGGATGGAGAGACCCAGTACTTC.

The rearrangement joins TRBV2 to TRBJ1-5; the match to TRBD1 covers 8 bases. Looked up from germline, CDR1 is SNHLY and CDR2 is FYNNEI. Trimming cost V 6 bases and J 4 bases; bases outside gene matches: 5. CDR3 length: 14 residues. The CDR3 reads CASRDREGNQPQHF. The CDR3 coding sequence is TGTGCCAGCAGGGACAGGGAGGGGAATCAGCCCCAGCATTTT.

The CDR3 loop reads CASSWNAGTGTIDSGNTIYF. CDR3 DNA sequence: TGCGCCAGCAGCTGGAACGCGGGGACAGGGACTATTGACTCTGGAAACACCATATATTTT. The V and J genes are TRBV5-1 and TRBJ1-3, with TRBD1 identical over 9 bases. This CDR3 is built from 20 residues. J was trimmed by 0 bases and V by 3 bases; bases with no gene match: 16. In germline, CDR1 is SGHRS, CDR2 YFSETQ.

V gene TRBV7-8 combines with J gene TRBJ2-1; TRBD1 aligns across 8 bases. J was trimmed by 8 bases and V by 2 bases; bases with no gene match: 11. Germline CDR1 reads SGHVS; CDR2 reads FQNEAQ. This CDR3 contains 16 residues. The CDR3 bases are TGTGCCAGCAGCTTAACTGATCCAGGGGGCTCTGATGAGCAGTTCTTC. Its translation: CASSLTDPGGSDEQFF.

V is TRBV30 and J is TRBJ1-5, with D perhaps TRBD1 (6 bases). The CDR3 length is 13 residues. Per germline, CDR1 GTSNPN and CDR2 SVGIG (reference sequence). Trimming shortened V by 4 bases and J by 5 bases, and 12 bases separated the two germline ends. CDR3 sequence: CAWNTGSHQPQHF. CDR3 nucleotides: TGTGCCTGGAATACAGGGTCTCATCAGCCCCAGCATTTT.

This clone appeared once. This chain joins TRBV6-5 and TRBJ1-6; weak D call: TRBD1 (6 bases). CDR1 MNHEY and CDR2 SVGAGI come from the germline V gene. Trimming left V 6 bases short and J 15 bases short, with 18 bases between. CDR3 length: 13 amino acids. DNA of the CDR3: TGTGCCAGCAGCATACTACAGGGTACGGTCCTCCACTTT. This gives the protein CASSILQGTVLHF.

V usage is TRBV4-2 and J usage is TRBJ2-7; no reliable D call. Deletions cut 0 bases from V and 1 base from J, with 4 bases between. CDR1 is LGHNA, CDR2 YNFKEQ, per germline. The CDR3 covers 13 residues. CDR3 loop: CASSQDRSYEQYF. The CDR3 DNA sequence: TGTGCCAGCAGCCAAGATCGTTCCTACGAGCAGTACTTC.

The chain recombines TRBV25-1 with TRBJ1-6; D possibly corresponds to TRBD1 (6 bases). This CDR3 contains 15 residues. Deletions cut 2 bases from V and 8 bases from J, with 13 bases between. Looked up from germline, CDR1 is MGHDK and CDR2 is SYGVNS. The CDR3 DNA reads TGTGCCAGCAGTGAAAGGGGGGGGACACATTCACCCCTCCACTTT. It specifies CASSERGGTHSPLHF.

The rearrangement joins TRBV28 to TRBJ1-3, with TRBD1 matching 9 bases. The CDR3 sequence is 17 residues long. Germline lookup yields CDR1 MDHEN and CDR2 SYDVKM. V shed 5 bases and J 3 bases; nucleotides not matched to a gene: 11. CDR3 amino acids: CASSKGTGLWGGNTIYF. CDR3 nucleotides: TGTGCCAGCAGTAAGGGGACAGGGCTTTGGGGTGGAAACACCATATATTTT. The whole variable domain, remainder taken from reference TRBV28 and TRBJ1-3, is DVKVTQSSRYLVKRTGEKVFLECVQDMDHENMFWYRQDPGLGLRLIYFSYDVKMKEKGDIPEGYSVSREKKERFSLILESASTNQTSMYLCASSKGTGLWGGNTIYFGEGSWLTVV.

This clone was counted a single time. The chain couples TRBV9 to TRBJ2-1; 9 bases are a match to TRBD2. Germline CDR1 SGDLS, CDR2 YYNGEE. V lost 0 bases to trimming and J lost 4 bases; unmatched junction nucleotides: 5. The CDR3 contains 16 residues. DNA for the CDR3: TGTGCCAGCAGCGTAGAATTAGCGGGGGTGTACAATGAGCAGTTCTTC. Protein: CASSVELAGVYNEQFF.

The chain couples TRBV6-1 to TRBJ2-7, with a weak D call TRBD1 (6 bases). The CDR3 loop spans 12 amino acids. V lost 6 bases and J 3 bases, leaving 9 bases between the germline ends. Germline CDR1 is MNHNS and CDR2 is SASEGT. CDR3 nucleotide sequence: TGTGCCAGCAGCATACAGGGCTACGAGCAGTACTTC. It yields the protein CASSIQGYEQYF.